One sample yielded the 10 T cell receptor beta chains listed below, sequenced in a study of CD8 T cells in Susac syndrome. Reverse transcription used roughly 0.5 to 1 ug RNA and random hexamers. TCRdb re-called the immunoSEQ multiplex PCR reads with MiXCR, one entry per CDR3 protein. The repertoire holds some 150,000 distinct CDR3 sequences, with roughly 95% as singletons. Material for sequencing was CD8+ T cells from PBMCs. All receptors come from a human donor with multiple sclerosis.

The chain couples TRBV29-1 to TRBJ2-5; 8 nucleotides agree with TRBD2. This CDR3 contains 12 residues. V was pared by 7 bases and J by 5 bases, with 6 bases of the junction left unmatched. CDR1 SQVTM and CDR2 ANQGSEA come from the germline V gene. The DNA for the CDR3 is TGCAGCGGCAGCGGGGGCCGGGAGACCCAGTACTTC. Translating gives CSGSGGRETQYF.

V is TRBV9 and J is TRBJ2-1; no clear D. The CDR3 loop spans 14 amino acids. V was shortened by 3 bases and J by 5 bases, with 12 bases between the two germline ends. Per germline, CDR1 SGDLS and CDR2 YYNGEE. CDR3 in DNA: TGTGCCAGCAGCGCCAGACGTATCGACAATGAGCAGTTCTTC. Its translation is CASSARRIDNEQFF.

Here the CDR3 reads CATSTDSGNTIYF. DNA of the CDR3: TGTGCCACCAGCACAGATTCTGGAAACACCATATATTTT. The chain joins TRBV15 to TRBJ1-3; no firm D call. Germline V lookup: CDR1 LNHNV, CDR2 YYDKDF (reference sequence). CDR3 length equals 13 residues. V shed 4 bases and J shed 1 base, with 5 bases lying between them.

This chain joins TRBV15 and TRBJ2-3, with TRBD1 identical over 7 bases. Germline assignment: CDR1 LNHNV and CDR2 YYDKDF (reference sequence). J was trimmed by 0 bases and V by 0 bases; bases with no gene match: 6. The CDR3 totals 17 residues. CDR3 nucleotides: TGTGCCACCAGCAGAGAGCGACAGGGTGGCAGCACAGATACGCAGTATTTT. It is translated as CATSRERQGGSTDTQYF. Drawing the rest from reference TRBV15 and TRBJ2-3, the complete variable domain is DAMVIQNPRYQVTQFGKPVTLSCSQTLNHNVMYWYQQKSSQAPKLLFHYYDKDFNNEADTPDNFQSRRPNTSFCFLDIRSPGLGDTAMYLCATSRERQGGSTDTQYFGPGTRLTVL.

The CDR3 nucleotides are TGTGCCAGCAGTCCGGGACTACAGAACACTGAAGCTTTCTTT. Residues: CASSPGLQNTEAFF. The rearrangement uses TRBV27 and TRBJ1-1; D perhaps matches TRBD1 (5 bases). CDR1 is MNHEY and CDR2 is SMNVEV in the germline V gene (reference sequence). The CDR3 contains 14 residues. V was trimmed by 5 bases and J by 1 base, leaving 11 bases between them.

This sequence joins TRBV7-9 and TRBJ2-3, with D uncertain. Trimming cost V 4 bases and J 0 bases, with 11 bases left between them. The germline CDR1 and CDR2 sequences are SEHNR and FQNEAQ (reference sequence). The CDR3 has 15 amino acids. The CDR3 reads CASSSPGLSTDTQYF. CDR3 bases: TGTGCCAGCAGCTCCCCCGGGTTGAGCACAGATACGCAGTATTTT.

The chain has TRBV29-1 and TRBJ1-3; D unresolved. The germline V and J ends were trimmed by 4 bases and 4 bases, with 14 bases remaining between them. The CDR3 consists of 14 residues. Germline V gene data show CDR1 as SQVTM and CDR2 as ANQGSEA. The CDR3 is CSVVGDFAGNTIYF. The DNA of the CDR3 is TGCAGCGTTGTGGGAGATTTTGCAGGAAACACCATATATTTT. Full variable domain (outside the CDR3, taken from reference TRBV29-1 and TRBJ1-3): SAVISQKPSRDICQRGTSLTIQCQVDSQVTMMFWYRQQPGQSLTLIATANQGSEATYESGFVIDKFPISRPNLTFSTLTVSNMSPEDSSIYLCSVVGDFAGNTIYFGEGSWLTVV.

The rearrangement links TRBV27 to TRBJ2-7, with D maybe TRBD1 (5 bases). With 3 bases removed from V and 5 bases from J, the gap between germline ends came to 14 bases. The CDR3 extends over 14 amino acids. Germline V CDR1 and CDR2: MNHEY, SMNVEV (reference sequence). The CDR3 loop reads CASSFKGPGNEQYF. The CDR3 DNA reads TGTGCCAGCAGTTTTAAGGGGCCGGGCAACGAGCAGTACTTC.

This sequence joins TRBV6-5 and TRBJ2-7; TRBD1 aligns across 10 bases. This CDR3 has 14 amino acids. The V gene end was trimmed by 10 bases and the J gene end by 4 bases; junction bases not matched to a gene: 10. Germline loops: CDR1 MNHEY, CDR2 SVGAGI. The DNA for the CDR3 is TGTGCCACCGGTCCGGGACAGGGGCTGTACGAGCAGTACTTC. It specifies CATGPGQGLYEQYF.

The chain carries TRBV12-3 or TRBV12-4 and TRBJ2-6; no firm D call. The ends were cut back, 1 base at V and 4 bases at J, with 11 bases in the middle. This CDR3 contains 16 residues. CDR3 in amino acids: CASSLGTWPGANVLTF. In DNA, the CDR3 is TGTGCCAGCAGTTTAGGGACGTGGCCCGGGGCCAACGTCCTGACTTTC.